This TCR beta chain was profiled in a study of shared clonotypes between healthy human individuals. Whole-study results and caveats: Clonotype sharing levels among donors were expected to vary with sequencing depth.

Profiling relied on immunoSEQ multiplex PCR, and the TCRdb table lists in-frame clones only, not all of them. This sample carries some 500,000 clones, about 96% of them seen once, and the ten largest clones take 0.055% to 0.075%. A word on this clone: Its specificity is not known.

V was pared by 5 bases and J by 9 bases, with 14 bases between. The CDR3 has 13 residues. In germline, CDR1 is SGHTA, CDR2 FQGNSA. Donors comprised only Caucasian adults living in Nashville, Tennessee. The sequencing sample was made of naive CD4+ T cells sorted from blood. Subset specified: CD45RA+ positively selected. The chain recombines TRBV7-2 with TRBJ2-1, with D perhaps given as TRBD1 or TRBD2 (5 bases each). This clonotype was obtained from a woman under 40 in good health. The CDR3 nucleotides read TGTGCCAGCAGCCCGGGACCGCTCGCTGAGCAGTTCTTC. Its translation: CASSPGPLAEQFF. Supplemented by reference TRBV7-2 and TRBJ2-1, the full variable domain reads GAGVSQSPSNKVTEKGKDVELRCDPISGHTALYWYRQSLGQGLEFLIYFQGNSAPDKSGLPSDRFSAERTGGSVSTLTIQRTQQEDSAVYLCASSPGPLAEQFFGPGTRLTVL.